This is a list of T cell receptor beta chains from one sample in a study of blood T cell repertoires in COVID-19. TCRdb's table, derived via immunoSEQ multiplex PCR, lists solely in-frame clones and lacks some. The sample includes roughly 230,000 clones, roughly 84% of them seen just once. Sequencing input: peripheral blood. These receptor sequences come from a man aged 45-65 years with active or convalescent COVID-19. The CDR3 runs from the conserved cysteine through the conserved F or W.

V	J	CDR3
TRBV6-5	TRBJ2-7	CASSGEGNREQYF
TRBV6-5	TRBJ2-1	CASKPLSSYNEQFF
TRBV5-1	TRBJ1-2	CASSFEGADYGYTF
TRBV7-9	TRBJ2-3	CASSLVGGNTQYF
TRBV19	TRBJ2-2	CASSTSRVTGELFF
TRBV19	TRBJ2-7	CASSIQSRGISEQYF
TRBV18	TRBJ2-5	CASSPRQPQETQYF
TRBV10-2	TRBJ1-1	CASRLTERTEAFF
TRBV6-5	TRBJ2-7	CASSYRTGGYEQYF
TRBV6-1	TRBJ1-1	CASSERGGNTEAFF
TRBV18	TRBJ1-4	CAGTRGNEKLFF
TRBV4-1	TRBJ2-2	CASSQDSLGAGGELFF
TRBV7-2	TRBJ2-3	CASSPRPGGAGDTQYF
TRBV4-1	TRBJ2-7	CASSQEGGVSYEQYF
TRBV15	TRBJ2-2	CATSRGYSLTGELFF
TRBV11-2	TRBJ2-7	CASSFSGSYEQYF
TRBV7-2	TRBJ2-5	CASSLYRGETQYF
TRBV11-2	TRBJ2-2	CASSLDRGLAGVPNTGELFF
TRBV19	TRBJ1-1	CASSTSRDRVGNTEAFF
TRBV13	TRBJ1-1	CASRVRGTEAFF
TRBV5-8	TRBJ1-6	CASSLRDRGPSEVSPLHF
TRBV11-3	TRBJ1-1	CASSLDSRTGAEAFF
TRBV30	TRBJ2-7	CAWRLRTSYEQYF
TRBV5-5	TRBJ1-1	CASSPAGRVVAFF
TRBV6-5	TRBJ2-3	CASSPTPSTDTQYF
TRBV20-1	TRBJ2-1	CSAPIADSQFF
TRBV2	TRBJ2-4	CASRRQDGAKNIQYF
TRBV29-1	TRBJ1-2	CSVAPGPGYTF
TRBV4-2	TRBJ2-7	CASSQSTGGNSYEQYF
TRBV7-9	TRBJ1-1	CASSSHRGMNTEAFF
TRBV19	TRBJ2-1	CASSTSGGEQFF
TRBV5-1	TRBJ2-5	CASSPALGQQETQYF
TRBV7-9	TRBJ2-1	CASSSRDYNEQFF
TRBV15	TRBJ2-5	CATSGDRGWGETQYF
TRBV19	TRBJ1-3	CASTTPTAGNTIYF
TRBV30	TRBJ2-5	CAWSAGLALETQYF
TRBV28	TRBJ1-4	CASRSGRWNEKLFF
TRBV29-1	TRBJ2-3	CSVASGADTQYF
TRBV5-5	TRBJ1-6	CASSLTGRDSPLHF
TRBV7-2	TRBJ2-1	CASSLELAGGYEQFF
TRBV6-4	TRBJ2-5	CASSEDRNSRTQYF